This T cell receptor (beta chain) was found in a study of T cell responses to AZD1222 COVID-19 vaccine. In the study overall: Second-dose timings of about 4 or about 12 weeks were pooled.

Notes on the study in general: Reports indicate that nearly half of spike-specific TCRs are directed at unmutated variant regions. There were vaccine-associated CD4 TCRs across spike, dominant at 160-218 and 743-854. Baseline testing showed seropositivity in only six AZD1222 recipients.

Trimming shortened V by 0 bases and J by 1 base, and 9 bases separated the two germline ends. CDR3 length: 15 amino acids. CDR1 is LNHNV and CDR2 is YYDKDF in the germline V gene (reference sequence). Remarks on this clone: Its target is not known.

Assay used: immunoSEQ multiplex PCR; TCRdb lists only in-frame clones, some missing. The data contain 90,000 to 150,000 clones, under 95% of them singletons. Sequences were derived from peripheral blood, sampled on day 0 of AZD1222 vaccination. V usage is TRBV15 and J usage is TRBJ1-1, with a weak D call TRBD1 (6 bases). The clonotype was recovered from an adult in good health. The CDR3 sequence: CATSRDLGQNTEAFF. In DNA form, the CDR3 reads TGTGCCACCAGCAGAGATCTGGGACAGAACACTGAAGCTTTCTTT.